Below, one T cell receptor beta chain is given with its context. The antigen is unknown. TCRdb re-called the RT-PCR reads through MiXCR, storing one row per CDR3 protein. Among 650,000 to 800,000 distinct CDR3 sequences listed, around 13% were seen once. The ends lost 5 bases at V and 2 bases at J; junction bases unmatched: 4. CDR1 is DFQATT and CDR2 is SNEGSKA in the germline V gene (reference sequence). This CDR3 has 14 amino acids. The data stem from a study of response to subunit inactivated influenza vaccine. Broader study findings: The authors proposed limited new T cell recruitment per seasonal influenza vaccination.

The V gene is TRBV20-1, the J gene TRBJ2-2; the match to TRBD1 covers 8 bases. Sequencing was performed on PBMCs from blood, taken 14 to 15 days before vaccination. The sequence derives from a man between 50 and 59 years old who received an inactivated influenza vaccine. The DNA for the CDR3 is TGCAGTGCTCCGGACAGGGTAAACACCGGGGAGCTGTTTTTT. Amino acid sequence: CSAPDRVNTGELFF.